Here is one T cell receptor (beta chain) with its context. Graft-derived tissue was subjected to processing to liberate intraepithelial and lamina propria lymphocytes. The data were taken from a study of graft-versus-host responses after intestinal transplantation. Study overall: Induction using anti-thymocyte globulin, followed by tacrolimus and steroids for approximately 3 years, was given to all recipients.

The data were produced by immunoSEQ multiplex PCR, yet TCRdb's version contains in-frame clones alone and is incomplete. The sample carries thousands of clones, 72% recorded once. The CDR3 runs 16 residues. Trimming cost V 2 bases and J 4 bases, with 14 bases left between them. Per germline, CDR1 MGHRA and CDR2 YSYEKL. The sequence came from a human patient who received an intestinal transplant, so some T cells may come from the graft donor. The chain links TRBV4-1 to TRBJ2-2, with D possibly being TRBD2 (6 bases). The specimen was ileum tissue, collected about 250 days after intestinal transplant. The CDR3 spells CASSQRRERGTGELFF. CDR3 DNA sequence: TGCGCCAGCAGCCAACGTCGGGAGCGTGGCACCGGGGAGCTGTTTTTT.